What follows are 7 T cell receptor beta chains derived from one specimen sequenced in a study of cytomegalovirus exposure and HLA in healthy donors. With 60 Vbeta and 13 Jbeta primers, the PCR was carried out. Sequencing used immunoSEQ multiplex PCR; TCRdb keeps in-frame clones, though not all of them. Among about 98,000 clones listed, about 81% were seen once. What was sequenced was PBMCs. These receptors were taken from a man aged 35-49 years in good health and CMV-seronegative.

The gene calls are TRBV2 and TRBJ1-1; 7 bases are shared with TRBD1. Trimming took 8 bases from V and 5 from J; bases not matched to a gene: 5. Germline CDR1 SNHLY, CDR2 FYNNEI. The CDR3 covers 12 residues. CDR3 protein: CASGVRGTEAFF. In nucleotides, the CDR3 is TGTGCCAGCGGCGTCAGGGGGACTGAAGCTTTCTTT.

This rearrangement joins TRBV7-2 to TRBJ2-3; 14 bases are a match to TRBD2. Trimming cost V 5 bases and J 4 bases; bases outside gene matches: 8. This CDR3 region has 17 residues. Germline V lookup: CDR1 SGHTA, CDR2 FQGNSA. CDR3 region: CASSPRTSGGRSDTQYF. The DNA of the CDR3 is TGTGCCAGCAGCCCCCGGACTAGCGGGGGGCGGTCAGATACGCAGTATTTT.

This clone was seen just once. The V gene is TRBV7-6, the J gene TRBJ2-5; D may be TRBD1 (7 bases). V dropped 3 bases and J dropped 5 bases, with 22 bases sitting between them. From germline, CDR1 is SGHVS and CDR2 FNYEAQ. This CDR3 comprises 17 residues. The CDR3 sequence is CASSFGAGQQLAETQYF. The DNA for the CDR3 is TGTGCCAGCAGCTTCGGGGCGGGACAGCAACTCGCGGAGACCCAGTACTTC.

The genes are TRBV7-2 and TRBJ1-1, with 7 bases matching TRBD1. Per the germline V gene, CDR1 is SGHTA and CDR2 is FQGNSA. The CDR3 has 13 residues. With 5 bases clipped from V and 6 bases from J, the junction kept 6 bases outside the gene matches. The CDR3 DNA reads TGTGCCAGCAGCCCTCAAACAGGGGCTGAAGCTTTCTTT. Translating it yields CASSPQTGAEAFF.

The V call is TRBV25-1, the J call TRBJ1-1; 8 bases fit TRBD1. There are 15 residues in the CDR3. Germline-derived CDR1 and CDR2 are MGHDK and SYGVNS. The junction had 6 bases not matched to a gene; V was cut back by 2 bases and J by 4 bases. The chain's CDR3 is CASSEQGAGSTEAFF. CDR3 DNA: TGTGCCAGCAGTGAACAGGGGGCGGGGAGCACTGAAGCTTTCTTT.

The chain links TRBV14 to TRBJ1-2; 7 nucleotides agree with TRBD1. Germline V gene data show CDR1 as SGHDN and CDR2 as FVKESK. The CDR3 totals 15 residues. V lost 0 bases, J lost 8 bases, and 9 bases stayed unmatched. CDR3 coding DNA: TGTGCCAGCAGCCAAGACCCGAGAAGGGGGCAAGGCTACACCTTC. Protein product: CASSQDPRRGQGYTF.

The chain links TRBV25-1 to TRBJ2-7; the match to TRBD1 covers 11 bases. V was clipped by 4 bases and J by 3 bases; unmatched bases: 5. Germline CDR1 reads MGHDK; CDR2 reads SYGVNS. This CDR3 is 15 amino acids long. In DNA, the CDR3 is TGTGCCAGCAGTGCCCGGGACAGGGGGGTCTACGAGCAGTACTTC. Translation: CASSARDRGVYEQYF.